The source of this TCR beta chain is a study of OX40 agonist ivuxolimab in advanced cancers. For the study at large: Patients were given ivuxolimab, an antibody that agonizes OX40 (CD134).

The V and J ends lost 1 base and 4 bases, in that order; junction bases with no gene match: 9. The CDR3 runs 18 residues. The V gene's germline CDR1 is SGHTA and CDR2 FQGNSA. TCRdb's copy holds only in-frame clones and misses some; the assay was immunoSEQ multiplex PCR. The table has tens of thousands of clones, 80% to 95% seen once. The V and J genes are TRBV7-2 and TRBJ2-5; TRBD2 matches 13 bases. The starting material was CD4+ or CD8+ T cells sorted from blood, obtained in a trial of the OX40 agonist ivuxolimab. This receptor was identified in an adult with an advanced solid tumor such as melanoma, head and neck, liver or kidney cancer. CDR3 nucleotides: TGTGCCAGCAGCTTAGTAAGCGGACTAGCGGGAGAAAGAGAGACCCAGTACTTC. Translated: CASSLVSGLAGERETQYF.